Shown below are 14 T cell receptor beta chains from a single sample sequenced in a study of Tregs in tolerant kidney transplant recipients. TCRdb keeps only in-frame clones here, not all; method: immunoSEQ multiplex PCR. The sample has about 78,000 clones, less than 95% seen once; the top ten hold approximately 0.35%. This material consisted of Tregs from blood, taken before the transplant. Source of these receptors: a human donor who received a combined kidney and bone marrow transplant.

V and J are TRBV10-3 and TRBJ2-7, with 8 bases that match TRBD1. V was clipped by 4 bases and J by 0 bases; unmatched bases: 5. The CDR3 length is 15 residues. CDR1 is ENHRY and CDR2 is SYGVKD in the germline V gene. The CDR3 is CAISGQGTPSYEQYF. CDR3 coding DNA: TGTGCCATCAGTGGACAGGGGACTCCCTCCTACGAGCAGTACTTC.

The rearrangement uses TRBV7-2 and TRBJ2-7, with D perhaps TRBD2 (6 bases). V dropped 0 bases and J dropped 5 bases, with 14 bases sitting between them. CDR3 length equals 15 residues. CDR1 is SGHTA, CDR2 FQGNSA, per germline. In DNA form, the CDR3 reads TGTGCCAGCAGCTTAGCGGGGGGTCAGGCCAACGAGCAGTACTTC. The encoded protein is CASSLAGGQANEQYF.

The chain joins TRBV30 to TRBJ2-7; D remains ambiguous. Trimming removed 2 bases from V and 0 bases from J, with 8 bases in between. The CDR3 is 13 residues long. In germline, CDR1 is GTSNPN, CDR2 SVGIG (reference sequence). DNA for the CDR3: TGTGCCTGGAGTCTGTTTAGCTCCTACGAGCAGTACTTC. Translating gives CAWSLFSSYEQYF.

The gene calls are TRBV9 and TRBJ2-1, with a tentative D call TRBD2 (5 bases). The CDR3 covers 18 residues. Germline V lookup: CDR1 SGDLS, CDR2 YYNGEE. The V end was cut by 0 bases, the J end by 0 bases, with 16 bases between. CDR3 bases: TGTGCCAGCAGCGTAGGCGGTGGGCTAGCAGGCTCCTACAATGAGCAGTTCTTC. Translating gives CASSVGGGLAGSYNEQFF.

V usage is TRBV7-2 and J usage is TRBJ2-3; no reliable D call. V was cut by 2 bases and J by 0 bases, with 6 bases left in between. The CDR3 runs 14 residues. Germline V gene data show CDR1 as SGHTA and CDR2 as FQGNSA. CDR3 amino acids: CASSLLDSTDTQYF. The CDR3 DNA follows: TGTGCCAGCAGCTTACTAGATAGCACAGATACGCAGTATTTT.

This chain uses TRBV7-3 with TRBJ1-6; 9 positions match TRBD1. The J segment lost 7 bases and the V segment lost 2 bases, leaving 9 bases of the junction unmatched. The CDR3 consists of 17 residues. Looked up from germline, CDR1 is SGHTA and CDR2 is FQGTGA. CDR3 sequence reads: CASSLRGGTGFNSPLHF. The CDR3 DNA reads TGTGCCAGCAGCTTACGAGGCGGGACAGGGTTCAATTCACCCCTCCACTTT.

The J gene is TRBJ2-1, the V gene TRBV7-9; 8 nucleotides agree with TRBD2. In germline, CDR1 is SEHNR, CDR2 FQNEAQ (reference sequence). V dropped 2 bases and J dropped 3; count of bases not matched to a gene: 3. This CDR3 region has 15 residues. The CDR3 DNA sequence: TGTGCCAGCAGCTTAATGAGCGGGAGCTACAATGAGCAGTTCTTC. It translates to CASSLMSGSYNEQFF.

The genes are TRBV18 and TRBJ2-7; weak D call: TRBD1 (5 bases). The CDR3 runs 13 residues. V was trimmed by 4 bases and J by 3 bases, leaving 10 bases between them. Germline lookup yields CDR1 KGHSH and CDR2 LQKENI. The CDR3 nucleotides read TGTGCCAGCTCACAACAGGAGAGCTACGAGCAGTACTTC. Its translation is CASSQQESYEQYF.

This clone occurred a few times. The V gene is TRBV5-1, the J gene TRBJ2-1; TRBD2 matches 12 bases. Germline trimming cut 3 bases from V and 7 bases from J; bases unmatched to any gene: 2. Germline V lookup: CDR1 SGHRS, CDR2 YFSETQ. There are 14 residues in the CDR3. CDR3 bases: TGCGCCAGCAGCTCCCTAGCGGGGGGGAATGAGCAGTTCTTC. This gives the protein CASSSLAGGNEQFF.

The chain has TRBV28 and TRBJ1-1; 7 bases are a match to TRBD1. The junction had 19 bases not matched to a gene; V was cut back by 7 bases and J by 5 bases. This CDR3 is built from 17 residues. Germline V gene lookup returns CDR1 MDHEN and CDR2 SYDVKM. CDR3: CASTLLPGGAGETEAFF. The CDR3 DNA is TGTGCCAGCACCCTGCTCCCAGGGGGGGCTGGAGAGACTGAAGCTTTCTTT.

The chain is built from TRBV6-1 and TRBJ2-7; D uncertain. CDR1 and CDR2 (germline): MNHNS, SASEGT. Trimming left V 2 bases short and J 2 bases short, with 7 bases between. This CDR3 has 13 amino acids. As DNA, the CDR3 is TGTGCCAGCAGTGAAAACAGTCCCTACGAGCAGTACTTC. This gives the protein CASSENSPYEQYF.

The V call is TRBV5-1, the J call TRBJ2-1; a weak D match, TRBD2 (6 bases). CDR1 is SGHRS, CDR2 YFSETQ, per germline. V lost 5 bases to trimming and J lost 0 bases, with 12 bases between them. This CDR3 comprises 15 residues. The CDR3 sequence is CASRGNSGSYNEQFF. As DNA, the CDR3 is TGCGCCAGCAGAGGTAATAGCGGCTCCTACAATGAGCAGTTCTTC.

V usage is TRBV7-2 and J usage is TRBJ2-2, with 7 bases aligning to TRBD1. The CDR3 spans 16 residues. The V and J ends lost 5 bases and 6 bases, in that order; junction bases with no gene match: 12. Germline CDR1 reads SGHTA; CDR2 reads FQGNSA. CDR3 protein: CASSASGTVKSGELFF. The CDR3 DNA is TGTGCCAGCAGCGCATCCGGGACAGTTAAGTCCGGGGAGCTGTTTTTT.

The V and J genes are TRBV12-5 and TRBJ2-7; D might be TRBD1 (6 bases). There are 17 residues in the CDR3. CDR1 and CDR2 from the germline V gene are LGHNT and FRNRAP. V was trimmed by 3 bases and J by 0 bases, leaving 18 bases between them. For the CDR3, the DNA is TGTGCTAGTGGTTTTGTTGAACCCCGACAGGACTCCTACGAGCAGTACTTC. Amino acids: CASGFVEPRQDSYEQYF.